This note documents a single T cell receptor (beta chain) sequence. Antigen specificity is unknown. The data belong to a study of T cell responses to AZD1222 COVID-19 vaccine. The assay was immunoSEQ multiplex PCR, and TCRdb's table has in-frame clones only and misses some. The sample holds about 15,000 clones, approximately 90% seen once. Study results and caveats: Females made up more of the donors, who were largely white British, and clonal diversity may have come out too low. Receipt of two AZD1222 doses was followed by a rise in Spike-specific TCR breadth and depth.

This clonotype originated in an adult who received the AZD1222 COVID-19 vaccine. The sequencing here drew on peripheral blood, taken 28 days after the second AZD1222 dose.

CDR3 sequence (DNA): TGTGCCAGCACCGAAAGTTGGGGGGAGGGGGAGACCCAGTACTTC. It encodes CASTESWGEGETQYF. J is TRBJ2-5 and V is TRBV6-5, with TRBD2 matching 7 bases. Germline assignment: CDR1 MNHEY and CDR2 SVGAGI. This CDR3 contains 15 residues. With 7 bases clipped from V and 5 bases from J, the junction kept 13 bases outside the gene matches.